Sequencing of this T cell receptor beta chain was carried out in a study of blood T cells in healthy people across ages. Findings of the study overall: In long-lived donors, naive CD4+ cell counts and diversity exceeded those of aged donors.

With respect to this clonotype: Its antigen is currently unknown.

Combining a sample-barcoded 5' primer with a J-beta primer mix, a second PCR ran for about 6 to 11 cycles. A tag from a template-switch adaptor with 12 random nucleotides marked each cDNA molecule. TCRdb analysed the 5' RACE reads with MiXCR anew, one entry per CDR3 protein. The sample carries hundreds of thousands of distinct CDR3 sequences, 55% to 65% recorded once. This CDR3 is built from 14 residues. V lost 5 bases and J 0 bases, leaving 11 bases between the germline ends. Germline values: CDR1 KGHSH, CDR2 LQKENI. Roughly 10 milliliters of peripheral blood were drawn from each donor. Every sample yielded at least 6.5 million isolated PBMCs.

The V call is TRBV18, the J call TRBJ2-7, with D possibly being TRBD2 (6 bases). Sequenced material: blood. This receptor was obtained from a man aged 25 to 40 in good health. CDR3 DNA sequence: TGTGCCAGCTCAGGTAGCGGAAGCTCCTACGAGCAGTACTTC. It encodes CASSGSGSSYEQYF.